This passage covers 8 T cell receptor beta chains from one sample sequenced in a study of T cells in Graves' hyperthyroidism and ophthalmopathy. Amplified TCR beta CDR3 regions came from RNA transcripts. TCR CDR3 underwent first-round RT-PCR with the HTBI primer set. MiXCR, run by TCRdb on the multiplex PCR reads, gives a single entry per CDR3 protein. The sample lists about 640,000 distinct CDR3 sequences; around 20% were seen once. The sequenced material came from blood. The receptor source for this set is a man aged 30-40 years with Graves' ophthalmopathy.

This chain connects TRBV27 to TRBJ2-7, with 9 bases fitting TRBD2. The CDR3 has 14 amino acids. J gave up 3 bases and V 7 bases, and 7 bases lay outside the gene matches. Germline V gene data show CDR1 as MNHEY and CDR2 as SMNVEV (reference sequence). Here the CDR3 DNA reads TGTGCCAGCAACCTGGGCGGGGGGGACTACGAGCAGTACTTC. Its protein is CASNLGGGDYEQYF.

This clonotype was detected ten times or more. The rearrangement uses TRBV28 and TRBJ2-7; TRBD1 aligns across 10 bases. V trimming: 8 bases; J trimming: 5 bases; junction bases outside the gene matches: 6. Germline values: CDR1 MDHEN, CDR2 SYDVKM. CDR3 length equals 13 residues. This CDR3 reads CASAGTGVNEQYF. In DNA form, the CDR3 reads TGTGCCAGCGCCGGGACAGGGGTAAACGAGCAGTACTTC.

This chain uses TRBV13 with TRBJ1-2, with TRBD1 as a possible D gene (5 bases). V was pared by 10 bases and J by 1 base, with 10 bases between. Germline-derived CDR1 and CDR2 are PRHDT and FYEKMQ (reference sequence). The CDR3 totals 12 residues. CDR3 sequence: CATRGLNYGYTF. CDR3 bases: TGTGCCACGCGGGGACTTAACTATGGCTACACCTTC.

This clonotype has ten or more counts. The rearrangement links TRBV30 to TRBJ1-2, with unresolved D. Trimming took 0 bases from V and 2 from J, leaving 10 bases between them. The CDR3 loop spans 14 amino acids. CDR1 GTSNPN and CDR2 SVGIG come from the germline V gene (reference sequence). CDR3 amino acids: CAWSVGQLNYGYTF. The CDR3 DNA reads TGTGCCTGGAGTGTTGGCCAATTAAACTATGGCTACACCTTC.

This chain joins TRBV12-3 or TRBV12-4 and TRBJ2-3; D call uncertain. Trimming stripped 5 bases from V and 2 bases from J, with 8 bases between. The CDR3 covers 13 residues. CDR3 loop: CASSVQHTDTQYF. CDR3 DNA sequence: TGTGCCAGCAGTGTACAACACACAGATACGCAGTATTTT.

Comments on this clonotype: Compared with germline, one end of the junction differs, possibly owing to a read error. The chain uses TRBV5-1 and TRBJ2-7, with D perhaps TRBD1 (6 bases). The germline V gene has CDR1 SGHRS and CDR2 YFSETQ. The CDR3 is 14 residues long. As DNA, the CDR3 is TGTGCCAGCAGCTTCAGGGGTGGCCTCTACGAGCAGTACTTC. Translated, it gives CASSFRGGLYEQYF.

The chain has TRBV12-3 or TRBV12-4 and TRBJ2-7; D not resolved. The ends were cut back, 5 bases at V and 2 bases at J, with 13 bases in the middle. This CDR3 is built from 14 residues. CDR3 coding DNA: TGTGCCAGCAGTGCAATGACACGTCCCTACGAGCAGTACTTC. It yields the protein CASSAMTRPYEQYF.

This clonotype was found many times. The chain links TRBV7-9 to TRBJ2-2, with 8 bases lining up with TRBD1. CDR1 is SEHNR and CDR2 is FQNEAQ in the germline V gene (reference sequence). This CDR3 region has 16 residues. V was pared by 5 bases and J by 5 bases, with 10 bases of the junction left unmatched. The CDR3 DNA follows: TGTGCCAGCAGCCCCTACCGACAGGGGAGAACCGGGGAGCTGTTTTTT. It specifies CASSPYRQGRTGELFF. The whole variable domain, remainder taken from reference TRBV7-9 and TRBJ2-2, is DTGVSQNPRHKITKRGQNVTFRCDPISEHNRLYWYRQTLGQGPEFLTYFQNEAQLEKSRLLSDRFSAERPKGSFSTLEIQRTEQGDSAMYLCASSPYRQGRTGELFFGEGSRLTVL.